A single T cell receptor (beta chain) is shown here with its context. This sample was taken from a study of blood T cell repertoires in COVID-19. On the study more broadly: Specimens from acute and convalescent COVID-19 originated in the United States, Italy and Spain. Nucleic acid was either cDNA or gDNA, and it came from T cells, B-cell-depleted T cells, or PBMCs.

As processed by the authors: Reference gene primers were amplified, and this amplification served to estimate nucleated cell counts. Repertoires were generated with immunoSEQ multiplex PCR, while TCRdb's copy carries only in-frame clones and drops some. V, J and clone size are those of that table, while D and trimming were read from the DNA. There are about 220,000 clones in the sample; 84% occur only once, and 4% to 6% lies in the top ten. The ends were cut back, 1 base at V and 1 base at J, with 11 bases in the middle. The CDR3 runs to 14 residues. Germline V gene data show CDR1 as GTSNPN and CDR2 as SVGIG (reference sequence).

The chain combines TRBV30 with TRBJ2-7, with D possibly matching TRBD2 (5 bases). The material sequenced was peripheral blood. This receptor was taken from a woman in her sixties or seventies who had recovered from COVID-19. CDR3 residues: CAWSARRRSYEQYF. CDR3 bases: TGTGCCTGGAGTGCGAGGAGGCGATCCTACGAGCAGTACTTC. The full variable domain, its missing parts supplied by reference TRBV30 and TRBJ2-7, is SQTIHQWPATLVQPVGSPLSLECTVEGTSNPNLYWYRQAAGRGLQLLFYSVGIGQISSEVPQNLSASRPQDRQFILSSKKLLLSDSGFYLCAWSARRRSYEQYFGPGTRLTVT.